This T cell receptor (beta chain) originates from a study of post-analysis software for immune sequencing data. Study in general: There were relapsing-remitting, secondary progressive and progressive-relapsing multiple sclerosis among the disease courses included.

The authors incorporated unique molecular identifiers into the TCR beta cDNA libraries. Input of roughly 0.85 to 11 million T cells yielded around 500,000 cDNA molecules. Using its own MiXCR run on the PCR reads, TCRdb lists one record per CDR3 protein. This repertoire shows fewer than 900,000 distinct CDR3 sequences, just over 45% found once; its top ten account for 4.9%. With regard to this clonotype: What it binds is not known.

The CDR3 consists of 18 residues. Germline lookup yields CDR1 SGHTA and CDR2 FQGNSA. J was trimmed by 9 bases and V by 4 bases; bases with no gene match: 18. Points from the study as a whole: Relative to controls, patients had five TRBV segments at higher frequency, with TRBV5-6, TRBV5-1 and TRBV20-1 among these. Multiple sclerosis patients showed significantly lower normalized Chao1 diversity than controls did.

V and J are TRBV7-2 and TRBJ2-1; TRBD2 matches 10 bases. This sequence was found in a girl aged 10 to 17 with multiple sclerosis. Sequenced material: blood. The CDR3: CASSSLNLAGEMSGEQFF. CDR3 sequence (DNA): TGTGCCAGCAGCTCCCTCAACCTAGCGGGAGAGATGTCTGGTGAGCAGTTCTTC.